This paragraph covers one TCR beta chain sequence. This clonotype showed up just a few times. Which antigen it targets is not known. No much larger clone is present one base from it, and per-base qualities are unavailable. The data were produced on an Illumina HiSeq 1500. TCRdb reprocessing: public reads trimmed at Q25 with fastp, clones called with MiXCR, in-frame beta chains kept. Rows matching on CDR3 protein sequence are summarized as one entry with the most common DNA and genes. In this sample the table shows roughly 230,000 distinct CDR3 sequences, roughly 22% of which occur a single time. Of the sample, around a sixth falls within the top ten clones. The data were obtained in a study of T cell repertoires in cytomegalovirus infection (dated by TCRdb to between 2017 and 2020). With respect to the entire study: Donor HLA type was relevant to the analysis, as public TCR beta signatures indicated carriage of CMV infection together with the matching HLA type. Summary of the overall study and its limitations: In both this cohort and an independent roughly 350-donor cohort, the cumulative frequency of public TCR beta family members distinguished carriers of CMV infection plus the relevant HLA type. In the ex vivo response, HLA-C-restricted CMV-specific TCR beta clonotypes were dominant, and in two of eight donors the single most frequent clonotype came from this HLA-C-restricted group.

The receptor was isolated from a human donor in good health (CMV status not recorded). Some clones in this sample may be carry-over from other donors' samples. The sequencing input was CD8+ T cells from PBMCs.

Here the CDR3 is given as CASSFSVGGAYEQYF. The DNA sequence is TGTGCCAGCAGTTTTAGCGTGGGGGGGGCCTACGAGCAGTACTTC. The chain joins TRBV27 to TRBJ2-7; 7 of the junction bases match TRBD2. V loses 3 bases at its end and J loses 2 bases; junction bases beyond the gene matches: 7. Via the germline V gene (reference sequence), CDR1 is MNHEY and CDR2 SMNVEV. The CDR3 numbers 15 residues from cysteine through phenylalanine. Only the CDR3 part of the read is kept: 45 bases, read in frame from the first base.